Shown below are 18 T cell receptor beta chains from a single sample sequenced in a study of T cell responses to AZD1222 COVID-19 vaccine. The repertoire was sequenced with immunoSEQ multiplex PCR; TCRdb's copy has only in-frame clones and lacks some. Of approximately 180,000 clones in the sample, 80% to 90% were seen once. The material sequenced was peripheral blood, taken on day 0 of AZD1222 vaccination. The receptors here all came from an adult in good health.

This rearrangement joins TRBV5-4 to TRBJ2-3; 15 positions agree with TRBD2. The CDR3 totals 19 residues. J lost 1 base, V lost 3 bases, and 9 bases had no gene match. From germline, CDR1 is SGHNT and CDR2 YYREEE (reference sequence). The CDR3, as DNA: TGTGCCAGCAGCTCCACGGGACTAGCGGGGGGCCGGGGCACAGATACGCAGTATTTT. This codes for CASSSTGLAGGRGTDTQYF.

V usage is TRBV25-1 and J usage is TRBJ2-4; D may be TRBD1 (6 bases). Germline V CDR1 and CDR2: MGHDK, SYGVNS. V lost 8 bases, J lost 3 bases, and 14 bases lay in between. This CDR3 contains 14 residues. CDR3 coding DNA: TGTGCCAGCGGGGGCCGGGGTGTCAAAAACATTCAGTACTTC. This gives the protein CASGGRGVKNIQYF.

The chain recombines TRBV6-6 with TRBJ2-5; possible D gene TRBD2, 6 bases. Trimming pared 2 bases from V and 4 bases from J, leaving 11 bases between. This CDR3 contains 14 residues. The V gene's germline CDR1 is MNHNY and CDR2 SVGAGI (reference sequence). The chain's CDR3 is CASSYLRGRETQYF. The CDR3 nucleotides read TGTGCCAGCAGTTACCTCCGGGGGAGAGAGACCCAGTACTTC.

This chain links TRBV11-3 with TRBJ2-1, with 9 bases fitting TRBD2. In germline, CDR1 is SGHNT, CDR2 YENEEA. V was pared by 4 bases and J by 0 bases, with 13 bases of the junction left unmatched. CDR3 length: 19 residues. The DNA of the CDR3 is TGTGCCAGCAGCTCCAGCTTCACTTTAGCGGGGGCCTCCTACAATGAGCAGTTCTTC. Its protein is CASSSSFTLAGASYNEQFF.

Turning to this clone: A read error may produce the germline difference seen at one junction end. This chain connects TRBV28 to TRBJ2-7, with D possibly being TRBD1 (6 bases). The CDR3 is made up of 11 amino acids. The V gene's germline CDR1 is MDHEN and CDR2 SYDVKM. This CDR3 reads CASSFSRQVNF. The CDR3 DNA follows: TGTGCCAGCAGTTTCAGCCGACAGGTCAACTTC. Supplemented by reference TRBV28 and TRBJ2-7, the full variable domain reads DVKVTQSSRYLVKRTGEKVFLECVQDMDHENMFWYRQDPGLGLRLIYFSYDVKMKEKGDIPEGYSVSREKKERFSLILESASTNQTSMYLCASSFSRQVNFGPGTRLTVT.

The chain employs TRBV7-2 and TRBJ1-1, with D uncertain. V lost 1 base and J lost 4, with 7 bases in between. Germline values: CDR1 SGHTA, CDR2 FQGNSA. The CDR3 is 13 amino acids. The CDR3 DNA reads as TGTGCCAGCAGCTTAGACACAATCACTGAAGCTTTCTTT. Its protein product is CASSLDTITEAFF.

This chain links TRBV6-2 or TRBV6-3 with TRBJ1-2, with a possible D match to TRBD1 (5 bases). The CDR3 extends over 12 amino acids. The V end was cut by 5 bases, the J end by 7 bases, with 11 bases between. Looked up from germline, CDR1 is MNHEY and CDR2 is SVGEGT. CDR3 amino acids: CASSQGLSGYTF. The CDR3 DNA is TGTGCCAGCAGTCAGGGTTTGAGTGGCTACACCTTC.

CDR3 loop: CASSLMGGRSGELFF. CDR3 in DNA: TGTGCCAGCAGCTTAATGGGGGGGCGATCCGGGGAGCTGTTTTTT. V usage is TRBV7-6 and J usage is TRBJ2-2, with D possibly matching TRBD2 (7 bases). CDR3 length equals 15 residues. Per germline, CDR1 SGHVS and CDR2 FNYEAQ. The germline V and J ends were trimmed by 2 bases and 6 bases, with 13 bases remaining between them.

V usage is TRBV19 and J usage is TRBJ2-5; D is unresolved. Trimming took 10 bases from V and 0 from J, leaving 9 bases between them. Germline V gene data show CDR1 as LNHDA and CDR2 as SQIVND (reference sequence). The CDR3 has 12 amino acids. This CDR3 reads CATRTYQETQYF. Here the CDR3 DNA reads TGTGCCACCAGAACGTACCAAGAGACCCAGTACTTC.

This clone was picked up one time. V usage is TRBV12-3 or TRBV12-4 and J usage is TRBJ1-1; tentative D call: TRBD1 (5 bases). This CDR3 has 13 residues. The germline V and J ends were trimmed by 5 bases and 6 bases, with 13 bases remaining between them. CDR3 region: CASSPAVGAEAFF. For the CDR3, the DNA is TGTGCCAGCAGTCCTGCGGTGGGGGCTGAAGCTTTCTTT.

This chain joins TRBV2 and TRBJ1-4; D perhaps matches TRBD1 (5 bases). This CDR3 spans 15 amino acids. Between the trimmed V and J ends, which lost 3 bases and 7 bases, there was a span of 15 bases. Germline lookup yields CDR1 SNHLY and CDR2 FYNNEI. CDR3: CASSDAGGLGEKLFF. As DNA, the CDR3 is TGTGCCAGCAGTGATGCCGGGGGTTTAGGTGAAAAACTGTTTTTT.

With respect to this clone: An end of the junction does not agree with germline; a read error may underlie this. The genes are TRBV2 and TRBJ1-2; tentatively, D is TRBD1 (5 bases). The CDR3 consists of 10 residues. Per germline, CDR1 SNHLY and CDR2 FYNNEI. As DNA, the CDR3 is TGTGCCAGCGGAGGGGTCCGGATCTACTTC. Protein: CASGGVRIYF.

This clone turned up a few times. The chain combines TRBV6-4 with TRBJ2-1; the match to TRBD2 covers 10 bases. From germline, CDR1 is MRHNA and CDR2 SNTAGT. The trim removed 3 bases at V and 8 bases at J, leaving 7 bases unmatched. The CDR3 covers 15 residues. CDR3 amino acids: CASSEAAGGPDEQFF. The CDR3, as DNA: TGTGCCAGCAGTGAGGCAGCGGGGGGGCCGGATGAGCAGTTCTTC.

The V and J genes are TRBV19 and TRBJ1-3; D unresolved. CDR1 and CDR2 (germline): LNHDA, SQIVND (reference sequence). The V end was cut by 8 bases, the J end by 9 bases, with 11 bases between. The CDR3 loop spans 11 amino acids. The CDR3 here is CASDDLSTIYF. CDR3 nucleotides: TGTGCCAGTGACGACCTGAGCACCATATATTTT.

Comments on this clone: Other DNA sequences in the sample encode the same CDR3. The chain employs TRBV6-5 and TRBJ2-7, with 8 bases aligning to TRBD2. Trimming cost V 8 bases and J 0 bases; bases outside gene matches: 3. The CDR3 length is 13 residues. Germline CDR1 is MNHEY and CDR2 is SVGAGI. The CDR3 region is CASQRGSSYEQYF. In DNA form, the CDR3 reads TGTGCCAGCCAGCGGGGGTCCTCCTACGAGCAGTACTTC.

Only one count was recorded for this clone. V and J are TRBV3-1 (or the pseudogene TRBV3-2) and TRBJ2-3, with D tentatively TRBD2 (7 bases). The CDR3 is made up of 16 amino acids. The ends were cut back, 2 bases at V and 2 bases at J, with 14 bases in the middle. Germline CDR1 LGHDT, CDR2 YNNKEL (reference sequence). The DNA for the CDR3 is TGTGCCAGCAGCCAACGAGGGGGGGCCCCCACAGATACGCAGTATTTT. Its protein product is CASSQRGGAPTDTQYF.

This sequence joins TRBV7-2 and TRBJ1-1; TRBD1 might be the D (5 bases). Trimming cost V 1 base and J 1 base, with 19 bases left between them. The germline gives CDR1 SGHTA, CDR2 FQGNSA. The length of the CDR3 is 18 residues. As DNA, the CDR3 is TGTGCCAGCAGCTTAGACCCTGTCGGCGGGGCGGGGAACACTGAAGCTTTCTTT. Translating it yields CASSLDPVGGAGNTEAFF.

The chain is built from TRBV4-2 and TRBJ2-7; D is unresolved. The ends were cut back, 1 base at V and 4 bases at J, with 14 bases in the middle. The CDR3 consists of 15 residues. Germline CDR1 LGHNA, CDR2 YNFKEQ. The CDR3 protein is CASSQGQSPGYEQYF. As DNA, the CDR3 is TGTGCCAGCAGCCAAGGTCAATCACCCGGGTACGAGCAGTACTTC.